This TCR beta chain appears in the sequencing data of a study of type 1 regulatory T cells (dated by TCRdb to about 2021). For context, the study as a whole: The study characterized an in vitro protocol that generated a Tr1-enriched, alloantigen-specific CD4 T cell product named T-allo10. T-allo10 was under clinical evaluation in patients with hematological malignancies receiving allogeneic hematopoietic stem cell transplantation.

The listed sequencing device is Illumina MiSeq. The raw public reads went through TCRdb reprocessing: fastp at Q25, MiXCR clone calling, in-frame beta chains kept. Rows matching on CDR3 protein sequence are summarized as one entry with the most common DNA and genes. Here the sample has about 60,000 distinct CDR3 sequences; approximately 60% occur a single time. The top ten hold approximately 1.8% of the sample. General conclusions and limits of the study: A more restricted TCR repertoire was observed in Tr1 cells than in non-Tr1 cells, and this restriction was interpreted in the study as alloantigen-induced clonal expansion.

The CDR3 covers 14 residues, taking in both the cysteine and the phenylalanine. CDR3 DNA is the only sequence kept; it has 42 bases, read in frame from the first base. V loses 8 bases, J loses 13 bases, and the germline ends lie 24 bases apart. The germline V gene encodes CDR1 MNHEY and CDR2 SMNVEV (reference sequence). Concerning this clonotype itself: Its antigen is still unknown. Per-nucleotide qualities are absent, and no much larger clonotype sits a single base away.

The chain is encoded by TRBV27 joined to TRBJ2-4; TRBD1 is a weak D gene call, 5 bases matching. The clonotype was recovered from a human donor in good health. What was sequenced was cultured non-Tr1 T cells, either the whole culture or a sorted T cell fraction (not recorded which). The sample's cell subset or site label, in plain terms: non-Tr1 population from the T-allo10 product. The sequenced DNA is TGTGCCAGCCAGGGCCTTGTCTCCTACAATGAGCAGTACTTC. This gives the protein CASQGLVSYNEQYF.